The 10 T cell receptor beta chains reported below all come from one sample, sequenced in a study of blood T cell repertoires in COVID-19 (dated by TCRdb to 2020 to 2022). Libraries came from the immunoSEQ multiplex PCR assay. The table was pulled from immuneACCESS by TCRdb, which kept in-frame rearrangements only. Such tables lose some clones; where checked, under half of the loss comes from unresolved V genes, and the rest has no known cause. Counted in this sample were around 290,000 clones; roughly 90% of them appeared once. The ten biggest clones cover less than 2% of the sample. The sequencing input was PBMCs or T cells enriched from blood (not recorded which). The source of these receptors is a woman aged 40 to 55 who had recovered from COVID-19.

The chain couples TRBV30 to TRBJ1-6; the match to TRBD1 covers 9 bases. The CDR3 runs 15 residues. Germline V gene lookup returns CDR1 GTSNPN and CDR2 SVGIG (reference sequence). The V segment lost 0 bases and the J segment 9 bases; nucleotides outside the gene matches: 6. Here the CDR3 reads CAWSVSGTGPSPLHF. In DNA, the CDR3 is TGTGCCTGGAGTGTAAGCGGGACAGGGCCTTCACCCCTCCACTTT.

This clone was detected only a few times. The chain carries TRBV19 and TRBJ1-4; D gene ambiguous. Between the trimmed V and J ends, which lost 0 bases and 10 bases, there was a span of 9 bases. From germline, CDR1 is LNHDA and CDR2 SQIVND (reference sequence). The CDR3 is made up of 13 amino acids. In nucleotides, the CDR3 is TGTGCCAGTAGTATAGATCGTCCAGGAAAACTGTTTTTT. The encoded protein is CASSIDRPGKLFF. The full variable domain, its missing parts supplied by reference TRBV19 and TRBJ1-4, is DGGITQSPKYLFRKEGQNVTLSCEQNLNHDAMYWYRQDPGQGLRLIYYSQIVNDFQKGDIAEGYSVSREKKESFPLTVTSAQKNPTAFYLCASSIDRPGKLFFGSGTQLSVL.

The gene calls are TRBV19 and TRBJ2-1; weak D call: TRBD2 (7 bases). The V end lost 3 bases, the J end lost 5 bases, and 17 bases lay between the germline ends. CDR3 size: 16 residues. Germline V gene sequence: CDR1 LNHDA, CDR2 SQIVND (reference sequence). The CDR3 DNA reads as TGTGCCAGTAGTATTCGGGGGGCGCGGGGGAACAATGAGCAGTTCTTC. Translated: CASSIRGARGNNEQFF.

V usage is TRBV25-1 and J usage is TRBJ2-5; D is unclear. Looked up from germline, CDR1 is MGHDK and CDR2 is SYGVNS. The CDR3 length is 13 residues. Trimming removed 2 bases at V and 5 bases at J, with 9 bases between. The CDR3 DNA follows: TGTGCCAGCAGTGAACCCCCTGTGGAGACCCAGTACTTC. This translates into CASSEPPVETQYF.

The rearrangement links TRBV27 to TRBJ1-4, with 9 bases fitting TRBD1. V lost 6 bases, J lost 0 bases, and 5 bases stayed unmatched. CDR1 and CDR2 from the germline V gene are MNHEY and SMNVEV (reference sequence). This CDR3 comprises 16 residues. CDR3 sequence (DNA): TGTGCCAGCAGCTCGGACAGGGGAACAACTAATGAAAAACTGTTTTTT. This translates into CASSSDRGTTNEKLFF.

There are many counts of this clone. The V call is TRBV6-2 or TRBV6-3, the J call TRBJ2-7, with a possible D match to TRBD1 (6 bases). Deletions cut 6 bases from V and 2 bases from J, with 14 bases between. This CDR3 comprises 14 residues. Germline CDR1 and CDR2: MNHEY and SVGEGT. The CDR3 DNA reads as TGTGCCAGCAGCCCCGGGACACCTCCCTACGAGCAGTACTTC. Its protein is CASSPGTPPYEQYF.

This clone was recorded once. The chain has TRBV19 and TRBJ2-5; 11 bases agree with TRBD1. Germline V lookup: CDR1 LNHDA, CDR2 SQIVND (reference sequence). J lost 2 bases, V lost 4 bases, and 3 bases had no gene match. This CDR3 has 15 residues. CDR3 nucleotides: TGTGCCAGTAGTACCCGGGACAGGGGGCAAGAGACCCAGTACTTC. Protein: CASSTRDRGQETQYF.

The chain uses TRBV29-1 and TRBJ2-7; 9 nucleotides align to TRBD1. CDR3 length: 15 amino acids. Unmatched junction bases numbered 11, after V lost 3 bases and J lost 5 bases. Germline values: CDR1 SQVTM, CDR2 ANQGSEA. The CDR3 loop is CSVEYGRDRVHEQYF. The CDR3 DNA reads as TGCAGCGTTGAGTATGGCCGGGACAGGGTCCACGAGCAGTACTTC.

The chain is built from TRBV28 and TRBJ2-7; a possible D gene is TRBD2 (7 bases). The CDR3 has 15 residues. V shed 1 base and J shed 0 bases, with 10 bases lying between them. Germline assignment: CDR1 MDHEN and CDR2 SYDVKM. CDR3 sequence (DNA): TGTGCCAGCAGTTTATACGGGGGGCCCTCCTACGAGCAGTACTTC. Translating it yields CASSLYGGPSYEQYF.

The chain combines TRBV6-5 with TRBJ1-5; weak D call: TRBD1 (6 bases). CDR1 is MNHEY and CDR2 is SVGAGI in the germline V gene. This CDR3 comprises 15 residues. Trimming took 8 bases from V and 1 from J, leaving 15 bases between them. CDR3 residues: CASSPGRGSNQPQHF. The CDR3 nucleotides read TGTGCCAGCTCCCCCGGCAGGGGAAGCAATCAGCCCCAGCATTTT.